This T cell receptor beta chain was profiled in a study of shared clonotypes between healthy human individuals. Study-wide background: CD4 naive cells filled three plates per donor, CD4 memory three, CD8 naive two and CD8 memory one.

For sorted subsets, roughly 210 ng DNA per replicate equaled 30,000 or so T cell genomes. Clones were sequenced by immunoSEQ multiplex PCR, and TCRdb holds only the in-frame ones, with some missing. The table records nearly 1,000,000 clones, more than 75% of them present only once. CDR3 length equals 15 residues. After removal of 2 bases from V and 4 bases from J, the junction contained 5 bases not matched to a gene. From germline, CDR1 is MDHEN and CDR2 SYDVKM. The rearrangement uses TRBV28 and TRBJ1-1, with TRBD1 identical over 9 bases. The receptor was derived from a man aged 18 to 30 in good health. Sequenced material: memory CD4+ T cells sorted from blood. Regarding subset: CD45RA-negative fraction. In DNA, the CDR3 is TGTGCCAGCAGTTTAAATCGACAGGGGGGCACTGAAGCTTTCTTT. This codes for CASSLNRQGGTEAFF.